The present entry profiles one TCR beta chain with its context. Its specificity is not known. Unmatched junction bases numbered 12, after V lost 0 bases and J lost 1 base. The CDR3 runs 18 residues. Germline lookup yields CDR1 SGHDT and CDR2 YYEEEE. This sample is drawn from a study of T-cell memory formation after mild COVID-19. Findings and limits, study-wide: Of the contracting clones, CD4+ ones lay mainly in CM and EM, and CD8+ ones in EMRA.

Each CDR3 protein is one row after TCRdb ran MiXCR on the 5' RACE reads. Among 400,000 or so distinct CDR3 sequences listed, roughly 21% were seen once. Sequencing input: PBMCs or a T cell subset sorted from them (not recorded which). The chain uses TRBV5-6 and TRBJ2-5, with 7 bases identical to TRBD1. The clonotype was recovered from an adult woman who had mild COVID-19 (a few samples of this study predate the infection). Cell type and time point are not known. The CDR3 sequence: CASSLVGWGQYIQETQYF. The CDR3 nucleotides are TGTGCCAGCAGCTTGGTCGGGTGGGGACAGTATATCCAAGAGACCCAGTACTTC.